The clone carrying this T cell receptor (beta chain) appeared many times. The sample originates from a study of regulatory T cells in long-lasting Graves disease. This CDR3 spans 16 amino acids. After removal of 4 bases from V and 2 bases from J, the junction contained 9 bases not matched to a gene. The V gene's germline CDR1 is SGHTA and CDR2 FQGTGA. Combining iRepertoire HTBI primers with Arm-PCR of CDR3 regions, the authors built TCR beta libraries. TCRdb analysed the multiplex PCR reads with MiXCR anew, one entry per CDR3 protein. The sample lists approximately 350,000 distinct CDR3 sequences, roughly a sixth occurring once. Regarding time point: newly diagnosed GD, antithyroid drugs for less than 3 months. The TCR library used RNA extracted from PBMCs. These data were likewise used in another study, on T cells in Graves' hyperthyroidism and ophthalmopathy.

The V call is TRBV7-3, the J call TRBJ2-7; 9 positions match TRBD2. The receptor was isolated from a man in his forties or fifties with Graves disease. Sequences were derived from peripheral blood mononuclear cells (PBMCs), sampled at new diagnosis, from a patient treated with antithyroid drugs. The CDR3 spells CASSSIRLAVAYEQYF. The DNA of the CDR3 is TGTGCCAGCAGCTCAATACGACTAGCGGTGGCCTACGAGCAGTACTTC.